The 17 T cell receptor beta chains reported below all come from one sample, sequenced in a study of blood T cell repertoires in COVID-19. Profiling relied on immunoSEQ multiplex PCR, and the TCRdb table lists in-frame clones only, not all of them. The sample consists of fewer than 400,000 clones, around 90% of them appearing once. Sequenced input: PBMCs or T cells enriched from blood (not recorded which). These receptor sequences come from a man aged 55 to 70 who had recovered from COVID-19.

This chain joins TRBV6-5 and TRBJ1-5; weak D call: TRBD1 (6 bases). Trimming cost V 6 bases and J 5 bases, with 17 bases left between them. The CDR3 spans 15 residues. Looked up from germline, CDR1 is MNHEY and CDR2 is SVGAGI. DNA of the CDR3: TGTGCCAGCAGCCCACAGGGTCCCCTCTATCAGCCCCAGCATTTT. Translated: CASSPQGPLYQPQHF.

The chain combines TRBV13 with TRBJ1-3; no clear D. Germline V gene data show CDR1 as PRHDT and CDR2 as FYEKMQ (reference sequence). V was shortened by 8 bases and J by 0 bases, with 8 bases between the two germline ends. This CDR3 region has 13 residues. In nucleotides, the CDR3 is TGTGCCAGCGGAGGAGTCTCTGGAAACACCATATATTTT. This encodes CASGGVSGNTIYF.

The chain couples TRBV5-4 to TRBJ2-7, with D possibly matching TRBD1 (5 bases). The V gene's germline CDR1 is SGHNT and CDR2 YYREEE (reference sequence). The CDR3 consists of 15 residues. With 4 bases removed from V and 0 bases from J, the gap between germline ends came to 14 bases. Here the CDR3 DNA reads TGTGCCAGCAGCCTAGGGGTTCCCAGCTCCTACGAGCAGTACTTC. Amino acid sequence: CASSLGVPSSYEQYF.

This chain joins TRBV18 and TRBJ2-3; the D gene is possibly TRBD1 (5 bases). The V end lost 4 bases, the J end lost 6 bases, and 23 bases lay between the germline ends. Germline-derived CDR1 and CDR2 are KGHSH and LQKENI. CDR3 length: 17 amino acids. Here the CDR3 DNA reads TGTGCCAGCTCACGAATTGTGGGGCGTACGAATGAGGATACGCAGTATTTT. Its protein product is CASSRIVGRTNEDTQYF.

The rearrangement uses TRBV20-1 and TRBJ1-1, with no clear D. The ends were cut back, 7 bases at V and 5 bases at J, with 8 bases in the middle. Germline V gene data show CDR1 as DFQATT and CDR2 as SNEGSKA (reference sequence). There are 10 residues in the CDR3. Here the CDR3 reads CSGGRTEAFF. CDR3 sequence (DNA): TGCAGTGGAGGGAGGACTGAAGCTTTCTTT.

The CDR3 is CASSFRRPPYNEQFF. The CDR3 DNA follows: TGTGCCAGCAGTTTTAGGAGGCCGCCCTACAATGAGCAGTTCTTC. The chain recombines TRBV28 with TRBJ2-1, with D possibly being TRBD2 (5 bases). V dropped 3 bases and J dropped 2 bases, with 11 bases sitting between them. Per the germline V gene, CDR1 is MDHEN and CDR2 is SYDVKM. The CDR3 sequence is 15 residues long. Using reference TRBV28 and TRBJ2-1 for the parts outside the CDR3, the full variable domain is DVKVTQSSRYLVKRTGEKVFLECVQDMDHENMFWYRQDPGLGLRLIYFSYDVKMKEKGDIPEGYSVSREKKERFSLILESASTNQTSMYLCASSFRRPPYNEQFFGPGTRLTVL.

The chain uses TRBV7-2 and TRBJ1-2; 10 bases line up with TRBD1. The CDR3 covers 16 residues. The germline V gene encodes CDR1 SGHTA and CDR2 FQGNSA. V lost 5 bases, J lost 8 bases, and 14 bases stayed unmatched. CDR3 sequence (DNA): TGTGCCAGCAGCCCCACAGTCCCCGGGACAGGGGAAGGCTACACCTTC. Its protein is CASSPTVPGTGEGYTF.

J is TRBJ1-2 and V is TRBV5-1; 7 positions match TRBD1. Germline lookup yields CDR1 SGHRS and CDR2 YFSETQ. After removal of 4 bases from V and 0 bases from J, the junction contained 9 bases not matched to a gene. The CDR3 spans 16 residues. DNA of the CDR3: TGCGCCAGCAGCCTTACCTCCGGGACAGCTAACTATGGCTACACCTTC. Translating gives CASSLTSGTANYGYTF.

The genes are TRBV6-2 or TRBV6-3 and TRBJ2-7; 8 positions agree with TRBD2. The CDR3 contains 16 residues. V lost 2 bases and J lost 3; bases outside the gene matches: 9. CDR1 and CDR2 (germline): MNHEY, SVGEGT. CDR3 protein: CASSYGPAGGLYEQYF. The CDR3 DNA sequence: TGTGCCAGCAGTTACGGTCCGGCGGGAGGTCTCTACGAGCAGTACTTC.

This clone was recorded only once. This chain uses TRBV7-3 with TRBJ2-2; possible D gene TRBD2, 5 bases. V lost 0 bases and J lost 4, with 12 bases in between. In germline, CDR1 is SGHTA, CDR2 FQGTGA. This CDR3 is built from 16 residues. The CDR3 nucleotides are TGTGCCAGCAGCTTAACTCCGGGGATCAGCACCGGGGAGCTGTTTTTT. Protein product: CASSLTPGISTGELFF.

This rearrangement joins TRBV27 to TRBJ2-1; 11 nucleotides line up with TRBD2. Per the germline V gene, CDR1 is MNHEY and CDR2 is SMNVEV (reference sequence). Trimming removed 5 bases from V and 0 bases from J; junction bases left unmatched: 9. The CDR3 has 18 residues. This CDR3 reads CASSLIAGGLSSYNEQFF. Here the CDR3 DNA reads TGTGCCAGCAGTCTTATAGCGGGAGGGCTTAGCTCCTACAATGAGCAGTTCTTC.

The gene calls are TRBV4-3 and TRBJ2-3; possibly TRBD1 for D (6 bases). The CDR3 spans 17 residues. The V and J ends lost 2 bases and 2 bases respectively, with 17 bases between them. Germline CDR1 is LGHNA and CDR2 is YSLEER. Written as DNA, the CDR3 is TGCGCCAGCAGCCAAACCTCGACAGGCGACCCCACAGATACGCAGTATTTT. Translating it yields CASSQTSTGDPTDTQYF.

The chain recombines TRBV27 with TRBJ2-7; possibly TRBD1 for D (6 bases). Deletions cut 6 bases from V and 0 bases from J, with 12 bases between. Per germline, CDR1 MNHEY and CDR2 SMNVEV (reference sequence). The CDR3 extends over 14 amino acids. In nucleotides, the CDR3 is TGTGCCAGCAGATCAGGGGTCGGCTCCTACGAGCAGTACTTC. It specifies CASRSGVGSYEQYF.

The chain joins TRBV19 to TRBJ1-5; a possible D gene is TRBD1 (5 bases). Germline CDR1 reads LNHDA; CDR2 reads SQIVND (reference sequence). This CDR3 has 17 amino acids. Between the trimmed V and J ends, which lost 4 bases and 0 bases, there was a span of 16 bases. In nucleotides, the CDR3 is TGTGCCAGTAGTACCTGGCGGGGGGACCATAGCAATCAGCCCCAGCATTTT. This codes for CASSTWRGDHSNQPQHF.

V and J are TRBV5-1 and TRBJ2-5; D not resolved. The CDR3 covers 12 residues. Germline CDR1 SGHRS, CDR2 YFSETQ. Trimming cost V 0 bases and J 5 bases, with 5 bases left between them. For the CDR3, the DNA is TGCGCCAGCAGCTTGGATCGGGAGACCCAGTACTTC. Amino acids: CASSLDRETQYF.

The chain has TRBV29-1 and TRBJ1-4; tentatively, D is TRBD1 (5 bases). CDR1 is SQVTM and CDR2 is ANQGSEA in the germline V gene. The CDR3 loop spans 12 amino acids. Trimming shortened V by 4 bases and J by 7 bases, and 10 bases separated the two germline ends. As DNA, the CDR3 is TGCAGCGTTGGGTGGGGCCGTGAAAAACTGTTTTTT. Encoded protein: CSVGWGREKLFF.

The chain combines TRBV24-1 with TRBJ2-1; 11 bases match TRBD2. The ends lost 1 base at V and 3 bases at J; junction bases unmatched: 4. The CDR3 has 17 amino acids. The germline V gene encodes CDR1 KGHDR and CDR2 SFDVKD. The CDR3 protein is CATSDLPTSGDYNEQFF. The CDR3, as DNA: TGTGCCACCAGTGATTTACCGACTAGCGGGGACTACAATGAGCAGTTCTTC.